This T cell receptor (beta chain) was found in a study of blood T cell repertoires in COVID-19. Across the whole study: The United States, Italy and Spain were the sources of the acute and convalescent COVID-19 samples. T cells, B-cell-depleted T cells, or PBMCs supplied cDNA or gDNA.

CDR3 size: 12 residues. Deletions cut 5 bases from V and 3 bases from J, with 7 bases between. CDR1 is SGHTA, CDR2 FQGNSA, per germline. Per the study methods: Nucleated cell number was recorded as an estimate derived from reference gene primer amplification. Assay used: immunoSEQ multiplex PCR; TCRdb lists only in-frame clones, some missing. Clone size and V and J calls were adopted from that table, with D and trimming inferred from the DNA. In the table there are 45,000 to 55,000 clones, just over 85% of which are singletons. This clonotype was obtained from a man aged 70 or older with active COVID-19. The chain carries TRBV7-2 and TRBJ1-2, with unresolved D. What was sequenced was peripheral blood. The CDR3 DNA is TGTGCCAGCAGCCCCCGGGACTATGGCTACACCTTC. Protein product: CASSPRDYGYTF.